This T cell receptor beta chain was captured in a study of shared clonotypes between healthy human individuals. Turning to the study itself: Sampling drew on donors who were a couple of women and a few men aged 18 to 49.

The CDR3 sequence is 16 residues long. Trimming removed 5 bases at V and 1 base at J, with 15 bases between. CDR1 and CDR2 from the germline V gene are SQVTM and ANQGSEA. Naive CD8 cells lacked CD45RO and underwent positive selection for CCR7, leaving out terminally differentiated effector memory CD45RA+ cells. This clone was found once. The assay used deep level. Original processing notes: ImmunoSEQ only sent back junction sequences with no quality scores, so filtering was done differently. Libraries were prepared by immunoSEQ multiplex PCR; TCRdb keeps only in-frame clonotypes and omits some of them. V and J calls and clone size are as listed in that table; D and trimming were resolved from the DNA. The data show hundreds of thousands of clones, over 90% seen once.

Sequenced material: naive CD8+ T cells sorted from blood. The chain is built from TRBV29-1 and TRBJ2-6, with D unresolved. The sequence came from a man aged 25-45 years in good health. CDR3 protein: CSVQGVPGSGANVLTF. The CDR3 nucleotides are TGCAGCGTTCAAGGAGTCCCCGGTTCTGGGGCCAACGTCCTGACTTTC. Looking up the rest from reference TRBV29-1 and TRBJ2-6 gives the full variable domain: SAVISQKPSRDICQRGTSLTIQCQVDSQVTMMFWYRQQPGQSLTLIATANQGSEATYESGFVIDKFPISRPNLTFSTLTVSNMSPEDSSIYLCSVQGVPGSGANVLTFGAGSRLTVL.